This TCR beta chain is from a study of cytomegalovirus exposure and HLA in healthy donors. Whole-study context: A data release that came early held 80 million or so unique TCRs from HLA-typed donors.

Germline V CDR1 and CDR2: SGHRS, YFSETQ. This CDR3 has 13 residues. The V end was cut by 5 bases, the J end by 1 base, with 9 bases between. Researchers ran the PCR with 60 Vbeta and 13 Jbeta primers. The method was immunoSEQ multiplex PCR; TCRdb's version includes in-frame clones alone and lacks a portion of them. The data show about 120,000 clones, 15% to 19% seen once. V and J are TRBV5-1 and TRBJ1-1; no firm D call. Sequenced: PBMCs. This sequence originates from a woman in her late teens or twenties in good health and CMV-seronegative. CDR3 sequence reads: CASRSSGNTEAFF. The CDR3 DNA reads TGCGCCAGCAGGTCCTCAGGGAACACTGAAGCTTTCTTT.